The 10 T cell receptor beta chains presented below share a single source sample, sequenced in a study of T cells after yellow fever vaccination. TCRdb called the 5' RACE reads again in MiXCR, with one record for every CDR3 protein. The sample lists hundreds of thousands of distinct CDR3 sequences; around a tenth were seen once. Sample: PBMCs, taken on the day of the first yellow fever vaccination. These receptor sequences come from a man aged 18 to 29 who received the YFV17D yellow fever vaccine.

The table lists this clonotype with a few counts. The chain recombines TRBV6-5 with TRBJ1-2; 9 bases agree with TRBD1. Trimming removed 4 bases from V and 7 bases from J; junction bases left unmatched: 13. Per germline, CDR1 MNHEY and CDR2 SVGAGI. The CDR3 runs to 16 residues. The CDR3 sequence is CASSSPHRTGAVGYTF. CDR3 coding DNA: TGTGCCAGCAGTTCTCCACACCGGACAGGGGCTGTTGGCTACACCTTC.

The J gene is TRBJ1-2, the V gene TRBV29-1; TRBD1 might be the D (5 bases). CDR1 is SQVTM and CDR2 is ANQGSEA in the germline V gene. This CDR3 has 12 residues. The chain's CDR3 is CNGTGADYGYTF. The CDR3 DNA is TGCAACGGTACCGGGGCTGACTATGGCTACACCTTC.

The chain uses TRBV4-2 and TRBJ2-3; D possibly uses TRBD1 or TRBD2 (6 bases each). CDR1 LGHNA and CDR2 YNFKEQ come from the germline V gene. The V end lost 1 base, the J end lost 4 bases, and 9 bases lay between the germline ends. The CDR3 totals 14 residues. This chain's CDR3 is CASSQAGGADTQYF. The DNA for the CDR3 is TGTGCCAGCAGCCAAGCCGGGGGCGCAGATACGCAGTATTTT.

This rearrangement joins TRBV20-1 to TRBJ2-5; 7 nucleotides agree with TRBD2. Looked up from germline, CDR1 is DFQATT and CDR2 is SNEGSKA (reference sequence). This CDR3 is built from 14 residues. J lost 1 base, V lost 1 base, and 3 bases had no gene match. The CDR3 is CSARGWTSQETQYF. In DNA, the CDR3 is TGCAGTGCTAGAGGGTGGACTAGCCAAGAGACCCAGTACTTC.

This clonotype has at least ten counts. This rearrangement joins TRBV20-1 to TRBJ2-6; D gene unclear. V was shortened by 4 bases and J by 2 bases, with 6 bases between the two germline ends. The CDR3 sequence is 13 residues long. Per the germline V gene, CDR1 is DFQATT and CDR2 is SNEGSKA (reference sequence). The CDR3 DNA reads as TGCAGTGCTAAGGGCACTGGGGCCAACGTCCTGACTTTC. Its translation is CSAKGTGANVLTF.

This clonotype was seen ten or more times. This chain uses TRBV12-3 or TRBV12-4 with TRBJ1-2; D gene uncertain. The CDR3 extends over 13 amino acids. V was pared by 2 bases and J by 5 bases, with 9 bases between. The CDR3, as DNA: TGTGCCAGCAGTTTATTACTCGATTATGGCTACACCTTC. Translation gives CASSLLLDYGYTF.

This chain links TRBV6-2 or TRBV6-3 with TRBJ2-5; a weak D match, TRBD1 (6 bases). CDR1 is MNHEY and CDR2 is SVGEGT in the germline V gene. The CDR3 spans 15 residues. V lost 5 bases and J 5 bases, leaving 18 bases between the germline ends. The CDR3 reads CASSPRTAWGETQYF. Written as DNA, the CDR3 is TGTGCCAGCAGTCCCAGGACAGCATGGGGGGAGACCCAGTACTTC.

This clonotype was seen repeatedly, ten times or more. This sequence joins TRBV6-5 and TRBJ2-5; D uncertain. The germline V gene has CDR1 MNHEY and CDR2 SVGAGI. The CDR3 loop spans 12 amino acids. V lost 6 bases to trimming and J lost 1 base, with 6 bases between them. CDR3 DNA: TGTGCCAGCAGGCACAGCCAAGAGACCCAGTACTTC. Encoded protein: CASRHSQETQYF.

The chain links TRBV9 to TRBJ1-2; 9 bases line up with TRBD1. Germline CDR1 and CDR2: SGDLS and YYNGEE. CDR3 length equals 14 residues. J gave up 8 bases and V 1 base, and 6 bases lay outside the gene matches. CDR3 in DNA: TGTGCCAGCAGCGTATCGGGACAGGGAAAGGGCTACACCTTC. This gives the protein CASSVSGQGKGYTF.

This clonotype was observed at least ten times. J is TRBJ2-1 and V is TRBV12-3 or TRBV12-4; TRBD1 matches at 9 bases. Unmatched junction bases numbered 23, after V lost 7 bases and J lost 4 bases. The CDR3 runs to 20 residues. The CDR3 DNA reads TGTGCCAGCACCATCTCTCCGGGACAGGGAGATGGTTACGCATACAATGAGCAGTTCTTC. Its translation is CASTISPGQGDGYAYNEQFF.